A single sample is the source of the 27 T cell receptor beta chains below, sequenced in a study of T cell responses to AZD1222 COVID-19 vaccine. Measured with immunoSEQ multiplex PCR; TCRdb has only the in-frame clones, and not every one. The sample has approximately 89,000 clones, 90% seen once. The specimen was peripheral blood, collected 28 days after the second AZD1222 dose. The receptors here all came from an adult who received the AZD1222 COVID-19 vaccine.

The gene calls are TRBV28 and TRBJ1-2; TRBD1 agrees at 9 bases. V was pared by 5 bases and J by 5 bases, with 9 bases of the junction left unmatched. The CDR3 sequence is 15 residues long. CDR1 is MDHEN, CDR2 SYDVKM, per germline. This CDR3 reads CASSAQGARVYGYTF. The CDR3 coding sequence is TGTGCCAGCAGTGCACAGGGGGCGCGGGTGTATGGCTACACCTTC.

The CDR3 sequence is CASSDPPDYGYTF. Written as DNA, the CDR3 is TGTGCCAGCAGTGACCCCCCGGACTATGGCTACACCTTC. The chain couples TRBV6-4 to TRBJ1-2; D gene ambiguous. V was trimmed by 2 bases and J by 3 bases, leaving 7 bases between them. CDR3 length: 13 residues. Germline CDR1 MRHNA, CDR2 SNTAGT.

The chain uses TRBV5-1 and TRBJ2-7; D may be TRBD1 (5 bases). The germline gives CDR1 SGHRS, CDR2 YFSETQ. This CDR3 has 16 residues. V gave up 4 bases and J gave up 1 base, with 18 bases separating them. This chain's CDR3 is CASSASQGSLSYEQYF. In nucleotides, the CDR3 is TGCGCCAGCAGCGCCTCGCAGGGTTCCCTTTCCTACGAGCAGTACTTC.

The chain uses TRBV21-1 and TRBJ1-4; the table's D call TRBD1 went unverified against the DNA. TRBV21-1 is reported as a pseudogene. The CDR3 totals 19 residues. The CDR3 reads CASSKRSFGRDRAYEKLFF. The CDR3 DNA follows: TGTGCCAGCAGCAAAAGGTCGTTTGGGCGAGACAGGGCCTATGAAAAACTGTTTTTT.

The rearrangement uses TRBV7-2 and TRBJ1-6; D call uncertain. V was pared by 4 bases and J by 7 bases, with 14 bases between. In germline, CDR1 is SGHTA, CDR2 FQGNSA. The CDR3 runs to 15 residues. The CDR3 region has the DNA TGTGCCAGCAGCTCAGAGGGTCCCCAGAATTCACCCCTCCACTTT. Residues: CASSSEGPQNSPLHF.

The chain is built from TRBV6-2 or TRBV6-3 and TRBJ1-5, with unresolved D. V dropped 5 bases and J dropped 1 base, with 9 bases sitting between them. CDR3 length: 14 residues. Germline lookup yields CDR1 MNHEY and CDR2 SVGEGT. DNA for the CDR3: TGTGCCAGCAGTGGGGTTTTAAGCAATCAGCCCCAGCATTTT. Its protein product is CASSGVLSNQPQHF.

This sequence joins TRBV12-3 or TRBV12-4 and TRBJ1-2, with D maybe TRBD1 (6 bases). CDR3 size: 13 residues. Trimming removed 11 bases at V and 6 bases at J, with 19 bases between. The CDR3 DNA reads as TGTGCCTCACGAGGGGGAAGGGGTAATGGCTACACCTTC. Its translation: CASRGGRGNGYTF.

The chain couples TRBV10-3 to TRBJ2-6; weak D call: TRBD1 (6 bases). This CDR3 region has 17 residues. V lost 4 bases, J lost 2 bases, and 15 bases lay in between. Germline CDR1 and CDR2: ENHRY and SYGVKD. The CDR3 bases are TGTGCCATCAGTGGAGGGCAGGGGATAGCTGGGGCCAACGTCCTGACTTTC. Encoded protein: CAISGGQGIAGANVLTF.

The rearrangement links TRBV19 to TRBJ1-1; D not certain. CDR3 size: 15 residues. The V and J ends lost 5 bases and 0 bases respectively, with 13 bases between them. Germline CDR1 LNHDA, CDR2 SQIVND (reference sequence). CDR3 region: CASSAFTAMNTEAFF. For the CDR3, the DNA is TGTGCCAGTAGTGCTTTTACAGCCATGAACACTGAAGCTTTCTTT. The whole variable domain, remainder taken from reference TRBV19 and TRBJ1-1, is DGGITQSPKYLFRKEGQNVTLSCEQNLNHDAMYWYRQDPGQGLRLIYYSQIVNDFQKGDIAEGYSVSREKKESFPLTVTSAQKNPTAFYLCASSAFTAMNTEAFFGQGTRLTVV.

The rearrangement joins TRBV19 to TRBJ1-1; TRBD1 agrees at 8 bases. Germline assignment: CDR1 LNHDA and CDR2 SQIVND (reference sequence). CDR3 length: 16 amino acids. Trimming at V came to 5 bases and at J to 2 bases, leaving 10 bases not matched to a gene. CDR3 in amino acids: CASSWGMTGVNTEAFF. DNA of the CDR3: TGTGCCAGTAGTTGGGGGATGACAGGGGTCAACACTGAAGCTTTCTTT.

CDR3 residues: CASSVEDGNSYEQYF. In DNA, the CDR3 is TGTGCCAGCAGCGTAGAGGACGGGAACTCCTACGAGCAGTACTTC. The chain couples TRBV9 to TRBJ2-7, with D perhaps matching TRBD2 (5 bases). V was shortened by 0 bases and J by 0 bases, with 10 bases between the two germline ends. The CDR3 totals 15 residues. Germline V lookup: CDR1 SGDLS, CDR2 YYNGEE.

The chain couples TRBV6-1 to TRBJ1-1, with D uncertain. This CDR3 contains 11 residues. Trimming took 1 base from V and 5 from J, leaving 2 bases between them. CDR1 is MNHNS and CDR2 is SASEGT in the germline V gene. The CDR3 DNA reads TGTGCCAGCAGTGAAGTTACTGAAGCTTTCTTT. This codes for CASSEVTEAFF.

This clone was seen only once. V is TRBV28 and J is TRBJ1-5; 7 bases align to TRBD1. The J segment lost 7 bases and the V segment lost 6 bases, leaving 3 bases of the junction unmatched. Germline CDR1 and CDR2: MDHEN and SYDVKM. There are 12 residues in the CDR3. CDR3 in DNA: TGTGCCAGCAGCAGGGGGGAACAGCCCCAGCATTTT. Translation gives CASSRGEQPQHF. The full variable domain, its missing parts supplied by reference TRBV28 and TRBJ1-5, is DVKVTQSSRYLVKRTGEKVFLECVQDMDHENMFWYRQDPGLGLRLIYFSYDVKMKEKGDIPEGYSVSREKKERFSLILESASTNQTSMYLCASSRGEQPQHFGDGTRLSIL.

V usage is TRBV10-1 and J usage is TRBJ2-7; 8 nucleotides align to TRBD2. CDR1 and CDR2 from the germline V gene are WNHNN and SYGVQD (reference sequence). This CDR3 region has 16 residues. The J segment lost 7 bases and the V segment lost 4 bases, leaving 15 bases of the junction unmatched. This CDR3 is CASSGRGERGLTEQYF. The CDR3 bases are TGCGCCAGCAGTGGGCGAGGTGAGCGGGGGCTAACGGAGCAGTACTTC.

V gene TRBV15 combines with J gene TRBJ2-5, with D possibly called TRBD1 or TRBD2 (5 bases each). V lost 0 bases and J 5 bases, leaving 7 bases between the germline ends. This CDR3 is built from 13 residues. In germline, CDR1 is LNHNV, CDR2 YYDKDF (reference sequence). The CDR3 bases are TGTGCCACCAGCAGAGATGGGACGGAGACCCAGTACTTC. Amino acids: CATSRDGTETQYF.

V and J are TRBV2 and TRBJ2-2; either TRBD1 or TRBD2 may fit D (7 bases each). Germline assignment: CDR1 SNHLY and CDR2 FYNNEI. The CDR3 length is 14 residues. The V and J ends lost 8 bases and 5 bases respectively, with 15 bases between them. DNA of the CDR3: TGTGCCAGCGGGGCCAGGGGGGGAACCGGGGAGCTGTTTTTT. Protein sequence: CASGARGGTGELFF. Full variable domain (outside the CDR3, taken from reference TRBV2 and TRBJ2-2): EPEVTQTPSHQVTQMGQEVILRCVPISNHLYFYWYRQILGQKVEFLVSFYNNEISEKSEIFDDQFSVERPDGSNFTLKIRSTKLEDSAMYFCASGARGGTGELFFGEGSRLTVL.

V is TRBV5-1 and J is TRBJ2-7; D perhaps matches TRBD1 (6 bases). This CDR3 has 15 residues. Germline loops: CDR1 SGHRS, CDR2 YFSETQ. V was cut by 5 bases and J by 2 bases, with 17 bases left in between. The DNA of the CDR3 is TGCGCCAGCAGGGCAGGGTTGGGGGCAACCTACGAGCAGTACTTC. Translating gives CASRAGLGATYEQYF.

This clone is a singleton in its sample. V is TRBV30 and J is TRBJ1-6; D is unresolved. The V and J ends lost 3 bases and 6 bases respectively, with 6 bases between them. CDR3 length: 12 amino acids. Germline V gene lookup returns CDR1 GTSNPN and CDR2 SVGIG (reference sequence). CDR3 DNA sequence: TGTGCCTGGAGGCAGATTAATTCACCCCTCCACTTT. Translated: CAWRQINSPLHF.

This clone was picked up one time. The chain has TRBV6-1 and TRBJ2-1; D unclear. CDR1 is MNHNS, CDR2 SASEGT, per germline. V was trimmed by 2 bases and J by 0 bases, leaving 5 bases between them. The CDR3 loop spans 14 amino acids. In DNA form, the CDR3 reads TGTGCCAGCAGTGAATTGAGCTCCTACAATGAGCAGTTCTTC. Protein sequence: CASSELSSYNEQFF.

Here the CDR3 reads CAISSSFVSNSPLHF. CDR3 DNA sequence: TGTGCCATCAGTAGCAGTTTCGTCTCAAATTCACCCCTCCACTTT. The J gene is TRBJ1-6, the V gene TRBV10-3; the D is unclear. The CDR3 is 15 residues long. The V end was cut by 5 bases, the J end by 7 bases, with 15 bases between. Germline V CDR1 and CDR2: ENHRY, SYGVKD.

For this clone: Additional DNA sequences in this sample encode the identical CDR3. The chain carries TRBV5-1 and TRBJ1-2; unclear D gene. The CDR3 loop spans 13 amino acids. Germline CDR1 SGHRS, CDR2 YFSETQ. The germline V and J ends were trimmed by 0 bases and 2 bases, with 5 bases remaining between them. CDR3 sequence reads: CASSLGENYGYTF. CDR3 DNA sequence: TGCGCCAGCAGCTTGGGAGAAAACTATGGCTACACCTTC.

The rearrangement links TRBV28 to TRBJ1-6; no definite D call. The CDR3 is 18 residues long. Germline V lookup: CDR1 MDHEN, CDR2 SYDVKM. V was pared by 6 bases and J by 0 bases, with 18 bases between. This CDR3 is CASRPSYRESSYNSPLHF. Here the CDR3 DNA reads TGTGCCAGCAGACCTAGTTACCGCGAAAGCTCCTATAATTCACCCCTCCACTTT.

The chain carries TRBV18 and TRBJ1-2; no clear D gene. Between the trimmed V and J ends, which lost 2 bases and 1 base, there was a span of 14 bases. CDR1 is KGHSH, CDR2 LQKENI, per germline. This CDR3 has 16 residues. In DNA form, the CDR3 reads TGTGCCAGCTCACCAGAACCGGATTCCTTTAACTATGGCTACACCTTC. Its protein product is CASSPEPDSFNYGYTF.

The chain employs TRBV6-1 and TRBJ1-1; D remains ambiguous. The V end lost 3 bases, the J end lost 0 bases, and 23 bases lay between the germline ends. The germline gives CDR1 MNHNS, CDR2 SASEGT. The CDR3 has 19 residues. In nucleotides, the CDR3 is TGTGCCAGCAGTGAGATCCAACCTCGGCTTGGGGATATGAACACTGAAGCTTTCTTT. Translated: CASSEIQPRLGDMNTEAFF.

CDR3 nucleotides: TGTGCCAGCAGCTTAGACAGGTCCTTAGGTACGCAGTATTTT. Its protein is CASSLDRSLGTQYF. The genes are TRBV7-2 and TRBJ2-3; D perhaps matches TRBD1 (5 bases). V was pared by 1 base and J by 8 bases, with 13 bases between. In germline, CDR1 is SGHTA, CDR2 FQGNSA. The CDR3 covers 14 residues.

V gene TRBV27 combines with J gene TRBJ1-5; D gene ambiguous. The V gene's germline CDR1 is MNHEY and CDR2 SMNVEV (reference sequence). The V and J ends lost 3 bases and 2 bases respectively, with 8 bases between them. This CDR3 has 14 residues. The CDR3 DNA follows: TGTGCCAGCAGTTTGGTGGCAGGCAATCAGCCCCAGCATTTT. It specifies CASSLVAGNQPQHF.

A single count supports this clone. The rearrangement links TRBV29-1 to TRBJ1-2, with D perhaps TRBD1 (6 bases). In germline, CDR1 is SQVTM, CDR2 ANQGSEA. V was clipped by 1 base and J by 6 bases, with 15 bases between them. The CDR3 covers 14 residues. DNA for the CDR3: TGCAGCGTTGAAGTCGGGGGGCGGTTGAATGGCTACACCTTC. This encodes CSVEVGGRLNGYTF. Full variable domain (missing parts from reference TRBV29-1 and TRBJ1-2): SAVISQKPSRDICQRGTSLTIQCQVDSQVTMMFWYRQQPGQSLTLIATANQGSEATYESGFVIDKFPISRPNLTFSTLTVSNMSPEDSSIYLCSVEVGGRLNGYTFGSGTRLTVV.